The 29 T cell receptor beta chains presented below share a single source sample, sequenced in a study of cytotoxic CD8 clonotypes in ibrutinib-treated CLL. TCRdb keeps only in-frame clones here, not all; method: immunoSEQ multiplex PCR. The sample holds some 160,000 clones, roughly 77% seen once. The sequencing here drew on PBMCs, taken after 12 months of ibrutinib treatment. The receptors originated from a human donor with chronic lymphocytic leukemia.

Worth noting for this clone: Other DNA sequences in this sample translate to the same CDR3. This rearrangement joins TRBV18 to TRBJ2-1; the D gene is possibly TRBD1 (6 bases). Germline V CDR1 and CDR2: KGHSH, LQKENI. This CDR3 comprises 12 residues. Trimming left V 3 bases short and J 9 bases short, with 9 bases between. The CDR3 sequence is CASSPAGVEQFF. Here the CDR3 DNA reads TGTGCCAGCTCACCTGCAGGGGTTGAGCAGTTCTTC.

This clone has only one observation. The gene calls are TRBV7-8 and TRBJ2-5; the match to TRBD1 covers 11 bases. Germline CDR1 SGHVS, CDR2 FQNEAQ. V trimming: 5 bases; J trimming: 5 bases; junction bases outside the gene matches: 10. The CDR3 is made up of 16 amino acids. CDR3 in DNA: TGTGCCAGCAGCCTCCCGGACAGGGGGCGCAGGGAGACCCAGTACTTC. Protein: CASSLPDRGRRETQYF.

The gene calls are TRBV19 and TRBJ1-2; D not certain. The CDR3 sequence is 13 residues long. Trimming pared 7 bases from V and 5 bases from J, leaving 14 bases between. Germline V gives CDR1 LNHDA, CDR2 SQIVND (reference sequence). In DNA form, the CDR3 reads TGTGCCAGTATCCGGACGGCAGGATATGGCTACACCTTC. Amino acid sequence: CASIRTAGYGYTF.

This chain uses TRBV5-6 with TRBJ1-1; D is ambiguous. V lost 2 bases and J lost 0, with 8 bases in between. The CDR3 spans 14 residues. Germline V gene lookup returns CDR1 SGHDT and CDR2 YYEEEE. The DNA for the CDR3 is TGTGCCAGCAGCTTTTATACAGTGAACACTGAAGCTTTCTTT. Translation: CASSFYTVNTEAFF. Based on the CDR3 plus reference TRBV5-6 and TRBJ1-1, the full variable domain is DAGVTQSPTHLIKTRGQQVTLRCSPKSGHDTVSWYQQALGQGPQFIFQYYEEEERQRGNFPDRFSGHQFPNYSSELNVNALLLGDSALYLCASSFYTVNTEAFFGQGTRLTVV.

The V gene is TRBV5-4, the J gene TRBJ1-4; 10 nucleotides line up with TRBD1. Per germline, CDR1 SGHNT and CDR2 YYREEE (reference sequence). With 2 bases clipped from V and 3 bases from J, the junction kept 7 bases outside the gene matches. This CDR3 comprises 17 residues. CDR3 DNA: TGTGCCAGCAGCTTAGACAGGGGGCGAGGTCCTAATGAAAAACTGTTTTTT. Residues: CASSLDRGRGPNEKLFF.

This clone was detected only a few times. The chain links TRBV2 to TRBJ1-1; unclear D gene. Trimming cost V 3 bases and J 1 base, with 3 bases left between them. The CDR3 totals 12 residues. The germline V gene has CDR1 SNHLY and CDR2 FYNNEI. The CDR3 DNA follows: TGTGCCAGCAGTGAGTGGAACACTGAAGCTTTCTTT. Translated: CASSEWNTEAFF. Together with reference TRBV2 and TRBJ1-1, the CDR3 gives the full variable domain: EPEVTQTPSHQVTQMGQEVILRCVPISNHLYFYWYRQILGQKVEFLVSFYNNEISEKSEIFDDQFSVERPDGSNFTLKIRSTKLEDSAMYFCASSEWNTEAFFGQGTRLTVV.

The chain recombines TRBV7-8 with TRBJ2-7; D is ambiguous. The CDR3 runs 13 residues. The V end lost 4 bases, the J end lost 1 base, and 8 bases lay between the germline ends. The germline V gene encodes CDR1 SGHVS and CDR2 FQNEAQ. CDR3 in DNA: TGTGCCAGCAGCTCGGACGTGTCCTACGAGCAGTACTTC. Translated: CASSSDVSYEQYF.

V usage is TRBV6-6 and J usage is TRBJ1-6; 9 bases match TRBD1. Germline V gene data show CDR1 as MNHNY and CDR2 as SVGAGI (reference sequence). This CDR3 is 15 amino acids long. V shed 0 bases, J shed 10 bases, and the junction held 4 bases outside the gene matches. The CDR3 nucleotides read TGTGCCAGCAGTTACTCACGGACAGGGGAGTCACCCCTCCACTTT. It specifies CASSYSRTGESPLHF.

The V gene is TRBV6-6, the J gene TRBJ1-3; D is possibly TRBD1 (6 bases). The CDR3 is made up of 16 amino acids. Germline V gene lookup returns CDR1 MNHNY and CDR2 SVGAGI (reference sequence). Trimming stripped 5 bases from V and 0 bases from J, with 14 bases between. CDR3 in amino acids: CASSPLQGTSGNTIYF. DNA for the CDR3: TGTGCCAGCAGTCCCCTCCAGGGGACCTCTGGAAACACCATATATTTT.

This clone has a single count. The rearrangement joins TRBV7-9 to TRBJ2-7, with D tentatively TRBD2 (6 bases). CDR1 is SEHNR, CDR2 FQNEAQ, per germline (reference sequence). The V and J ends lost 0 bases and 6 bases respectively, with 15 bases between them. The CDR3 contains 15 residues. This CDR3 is CASSLASGAHPEQYF. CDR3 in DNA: TGTGCCAGCAGCTTAGCGTCGGGAGCCCACCCCGAGCAGTACTTC.

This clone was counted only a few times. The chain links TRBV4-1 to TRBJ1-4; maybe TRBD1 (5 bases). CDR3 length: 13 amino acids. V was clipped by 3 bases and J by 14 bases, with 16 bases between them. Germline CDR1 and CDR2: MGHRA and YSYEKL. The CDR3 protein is CASSQWDDRKLFF. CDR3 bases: TGCGCCAGCAGCCAGTGGGACGACAGAAAGCTGTTTTTT.

The CDR3 DNA follows: TGTGCCATACAGCTTGGAGACGGACAGCCCCAGCATTTT. This codes for CAIQLGDGQPQHF. The rearrangement links TRBV10-3 to TRBJ1-5, with D unresolved. The CDR3 has 13 amino acids. V was shortened by 9 bases and J by 7 bases, with 16 bases between the two germline ends. The V gene's germline CDR1 is ENHRY and CDR2 SYGVKD.

The CDR3 loop is CASSLDLDRVNTEAFF. The CDR3 bases are TGTGCCAGCAGTTTGGATCTTGACAGGGTCAACACTGAAGCTTTCTTT. V usage is TRBV28 and J usage is TRBJ1-1; TRBD1 aligns across 7 bases. Germline loops: CDR1 MDHEN, CDR2 SYDVKM. Germline trimming cut 3 bases from V and 2 bases from J; bases unmatched to any gene: 9. This CDR3 comprises 16 residues. The whole variable domain, remainder taken from reference TRBV28 and TRBJ1-1, is DVKVTQSSRYLVKRTGEKVFLECVQDMDHENMFWYRQDPGLGLRLIYFSYDVKMKEKGDIPEGYSVSREKKERFSLILESASTNQTSMYLCASSLDLDRVNTEAFFGQGTRLTVV.

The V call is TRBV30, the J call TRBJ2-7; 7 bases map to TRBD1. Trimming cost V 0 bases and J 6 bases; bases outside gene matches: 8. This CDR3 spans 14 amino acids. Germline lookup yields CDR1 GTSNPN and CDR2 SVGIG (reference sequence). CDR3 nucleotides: TGTGCCTGGAGTGTATGGACAGGTGGAGGCGAGCAGTACTTC. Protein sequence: CAWSVWTGGGEQYF. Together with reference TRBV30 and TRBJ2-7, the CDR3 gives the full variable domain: SQTIHQWPATLVQPVGSPLSLECTVEGTSNPNLYWYRQAAGRGLQLLFYSVGIGQISSEVPQNLSASRPQDRQFILSSKKLLLSDSGFYLCAWSVWTGGGEQYFGPGTRLTVT.

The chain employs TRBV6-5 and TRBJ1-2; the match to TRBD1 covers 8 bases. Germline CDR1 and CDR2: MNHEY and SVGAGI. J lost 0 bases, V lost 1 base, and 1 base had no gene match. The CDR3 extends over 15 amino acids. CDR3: CASSYWDRSNYGYTF. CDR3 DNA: TGTGCCAGCAGTTACTGGGACAGGTCTAACTATGGCTACACCTTC.

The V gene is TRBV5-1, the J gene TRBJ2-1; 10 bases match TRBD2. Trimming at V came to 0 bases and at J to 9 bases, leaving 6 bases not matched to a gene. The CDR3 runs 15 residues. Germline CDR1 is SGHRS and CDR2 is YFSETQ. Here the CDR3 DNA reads TGCGCCAGCAGCTTGGACACTAGCGGGAACACTGAGCAGTTCTTC. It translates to CASSLDTSGNTEQFF.

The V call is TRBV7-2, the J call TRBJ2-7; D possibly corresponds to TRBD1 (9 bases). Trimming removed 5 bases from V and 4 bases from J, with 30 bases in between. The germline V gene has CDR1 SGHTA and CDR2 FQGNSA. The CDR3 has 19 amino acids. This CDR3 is CASSTPGGTGIFLSYEQYF. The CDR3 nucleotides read TGTGCCAGCAGCACACCGGGGGGGACAGGGATTTTTCTAAGTTACGAGCAGTACTTC.

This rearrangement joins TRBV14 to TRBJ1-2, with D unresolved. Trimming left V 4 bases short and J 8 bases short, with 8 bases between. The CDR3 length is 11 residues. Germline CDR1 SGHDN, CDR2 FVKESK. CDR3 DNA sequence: TGTGCCAGCAGCCCGCCGCGGGGCTACACCTTC. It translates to CASSPPRGYTF.

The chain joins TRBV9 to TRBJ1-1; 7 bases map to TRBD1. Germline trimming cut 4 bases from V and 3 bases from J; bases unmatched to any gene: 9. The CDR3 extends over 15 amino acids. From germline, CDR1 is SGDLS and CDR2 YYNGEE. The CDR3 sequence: CASSPSGGGDTEAFF. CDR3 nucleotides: TGTGCCAGCAGCCCCTCAGGGGGAGGTGACACTGAAGCTTTCTTT.

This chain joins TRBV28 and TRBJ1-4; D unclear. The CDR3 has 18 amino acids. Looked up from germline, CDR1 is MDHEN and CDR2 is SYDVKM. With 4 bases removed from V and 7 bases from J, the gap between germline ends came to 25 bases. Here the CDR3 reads CASSSSGGTRGLGEKLFF. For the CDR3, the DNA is TGTGCCAGCAGTTCCTCCGGCGGAACAAGAGGGCTAGGTGAAAAACTGTTTTTT.

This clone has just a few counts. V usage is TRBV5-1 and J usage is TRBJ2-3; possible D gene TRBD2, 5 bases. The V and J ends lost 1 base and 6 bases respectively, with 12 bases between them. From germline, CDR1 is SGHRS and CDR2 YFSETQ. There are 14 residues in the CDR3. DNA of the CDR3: TGCGCCAGCAGCTTGAGCGGACCGCCGGATACGCAGTATTTT. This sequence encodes CASSLSGPPDTQYF.

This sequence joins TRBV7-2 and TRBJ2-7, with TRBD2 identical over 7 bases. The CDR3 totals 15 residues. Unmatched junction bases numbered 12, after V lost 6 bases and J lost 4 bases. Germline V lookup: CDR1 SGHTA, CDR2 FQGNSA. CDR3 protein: CASSSGLLAVYEQYF. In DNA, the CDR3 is TGTGCCAGCAGTTCGGGGCTTCTAGCGGTGTACGAGCAGTACTTC.

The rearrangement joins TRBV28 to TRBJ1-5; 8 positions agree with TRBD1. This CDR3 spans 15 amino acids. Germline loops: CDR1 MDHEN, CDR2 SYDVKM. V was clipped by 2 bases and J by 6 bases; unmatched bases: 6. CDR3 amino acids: CASSLLRTGTQPQHF. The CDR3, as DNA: TGTGCCAGCAGTTTACTTAGGACAGGGACTCAGCCCCAGCATTTT.

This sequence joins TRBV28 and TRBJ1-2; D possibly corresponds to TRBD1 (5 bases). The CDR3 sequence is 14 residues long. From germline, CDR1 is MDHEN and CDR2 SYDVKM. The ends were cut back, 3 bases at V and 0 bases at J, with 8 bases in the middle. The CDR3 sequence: CASSFEGPNYGYTF. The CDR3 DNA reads TGTGCCAGCAGTTTCGAGGGGCCTAACTATGGCTACACCTTC.

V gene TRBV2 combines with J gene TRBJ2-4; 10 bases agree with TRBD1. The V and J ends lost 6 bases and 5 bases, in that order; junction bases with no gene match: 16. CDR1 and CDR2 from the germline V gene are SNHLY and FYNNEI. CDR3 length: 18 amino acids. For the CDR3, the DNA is TGTGCCAGCAGCTCACCGGGACAGGGGACGGCGGTCGAAAACATTCAGTACTTC. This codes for CASSSPGQGTAVENIQYF. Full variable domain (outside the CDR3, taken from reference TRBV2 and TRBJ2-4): EPEVTQTPSHQVTQMGQEVILRCVPISNHLYFYWYRQILGQKVEFLVSFYNNEISEKSEIFDDQFSVERPDGSNFTLKIRSTKLEDSAMYFCASSSPGQGTAVENIQYFGAGTRLSVL.

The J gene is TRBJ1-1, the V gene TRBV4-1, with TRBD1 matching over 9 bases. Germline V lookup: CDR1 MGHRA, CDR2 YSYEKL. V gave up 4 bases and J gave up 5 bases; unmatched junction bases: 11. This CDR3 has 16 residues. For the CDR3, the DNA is TGCGCCAGCAGCCGCACACGGGGACAGGGATTAACTGAAGCTTTCTTT. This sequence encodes CASSRTRGQGLTEAFF.

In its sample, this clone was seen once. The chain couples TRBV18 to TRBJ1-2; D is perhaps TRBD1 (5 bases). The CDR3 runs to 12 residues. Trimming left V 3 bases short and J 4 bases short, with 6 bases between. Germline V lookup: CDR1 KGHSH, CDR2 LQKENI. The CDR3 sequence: CASSPTVYGYTF. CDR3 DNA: TGTGCCAGCTCACCGACAGTCTATGGCTACACCTTC.

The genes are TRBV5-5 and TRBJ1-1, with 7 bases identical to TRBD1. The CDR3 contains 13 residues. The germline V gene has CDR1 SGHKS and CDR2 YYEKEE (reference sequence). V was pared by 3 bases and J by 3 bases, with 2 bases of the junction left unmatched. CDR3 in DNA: TGTGCCAGCAGCTACGACAGGGACACTGAAGCTTTCTTT. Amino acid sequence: CASSYDRDTEAFF. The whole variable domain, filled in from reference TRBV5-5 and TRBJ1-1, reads DAGVTQSPTHLIKTRGQQVTLRCSPISGHKSVSWYQQVLGQGPQFIFQYYEKEERGRGNFPDRFSARQFPNYSSELNVNALLLGDSALYLCASSYDRDTEAFFGQGTRLTVV.

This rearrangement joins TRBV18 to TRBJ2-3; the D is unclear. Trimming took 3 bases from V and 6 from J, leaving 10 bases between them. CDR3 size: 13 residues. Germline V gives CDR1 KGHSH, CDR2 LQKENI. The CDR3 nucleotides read TGTGCCAGCTCACCGGGCAACCTGGATACGCAGTATTTT. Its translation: CASSPGNLDTQYF.